This TCR beta chain was captured in a study of shared T cell receptors in the human thymus. The CDR3 sequence is 14 residues long. Germline values: CDR1 MRHNA, CDR2 SNTAGT. The ends were cut back, 6 bases at V and 4 bases at J, with 12 bases in the middle. The protocol was immunoSEQ multiplex PCR, while the TCRdb copy is restricted to in-frame clones and leaves out a portion. Of hundreds of thousands of clones in the sample, over 75% were seen once. This same sample was also part of a study on human thymus T cells. This second study says: It was from resections taken during corrective heart surgery that the thymus tissue came. Thymic and blood repertoires appeared to carry a bias in their V and J gene usage.

This chain joins TRBV6-4 and TRBJ2-2; tentatively, D is TRBD1 (6 bases). This receptor was taken from a boy in the first two years of life with a congenital heart defect. The source material was thymocytes. The CDR3 nucleotides read TGTGCCAGCAGCCCCGGACAGATCACCGGGGAGCTGTTTTTT. Its protein product is CASSPGQITGELFF.